This T cell receptor beta chain was captured by sequencing in a study of blood T cell repertoires in COVID-19. Study context: Cohort 3 recovery required two negative PCRs, clearance, or symptom resolution. The analysed material was cDNA or gDNA that came from T cells, B-cell-depleted T cells, or PBMCs.

Individuals drawn from 24 US areas were roughly 18 to 89 years old. The V gene's germline CDR1 is LGHDT and CDR2 YNNKEL (reference sequence). The germline V and J ends were trimmed by 3 bases and 3 bases, with 14 bases remaining between them. The CDR3 spans 16 residues. Original processing notes: Amplification with reference gene primers provided the estimates of nucleated cell counts. TCRdb's table, derived via immunoSEQ multiplex PCR, lists solely in-frame clones and lacks some. The V and J calls and the clone size are those of that table, but D and trimming were determined from the DNA. The table lists more than 200,000 clones, roughly 84% of them singletons.

The chain employs TRBV3-1 (or the pseudogene TRBV3-2) and TRBJ1-4; possibly TRBD1 for D (5 bases). Sequenced material: PBMCs or T cells enriched from blood (not recorded which). This clonotype was obtained from a man aged 30 to 45 in a cohort exposed to, infected with or recovered from COVID-19 (not recorded which). The CDR3: CASSHPQTAPNEKLFF. For the CDR3, the DNA is TGTGCCAGCAGCCACCCACAGACAGCCCCTAATGAAAAACTGTTTTTT.